The entry below gives a single TCR beta chain sequence along with its context. Its binding antigen is unknown. There are no base qualities to consult, and no much larger clone falls within one base. This sample is part of a study of long-term antiretroviral therapy in people with HIV (dated by TCRdb to 2021 to 2024). Regarding the research as a whole: The earliest samples were collected roughly a decade before the 2015 WHO recommendation for immediate ART, at a time when ART was usually postponed until CD4 counts fell. A retrospective serial study tested whether ART initiation and durable HIV suppression were associated with changes in peripheral blood TRB repertoire composition and diversity. A total of about 190 cryopreserved PBMC samples were contributed to the cohort by 30 adults with confirmed HIV infection, with samples collected serially over a mean of approximately six years (range 1-12). Among the approximately 30 participants with HIV, fewer than twelve were female. No cross-contamination during QIAcube processing was seen in test extractions of a monoclonal T-cell line run alongside 30 or so polyclonal samples.

The immunoSEQ hsTCRB v3.0 assay was used at survey level resolution to sequence the TRB variable region. The targeted TRB sequencing depth was roughly 35,000-50,000 T-cell genomes per sample. Pooled TRB libraries were sequenced on an Illumina MiSeq with a v3 150-cycle kit. Regarding the original processing steps: Repertoire analysis was run in R within a reproducible Nextflow workflow that covered QC, data transformation and analysis. LymphoSeq2, an R package for AIRR-Seq data exploration, was used to implement custom analyses. A few samples that yielded fewer than 5000 total TRB sequences were excluded, so that around 190 HIV repertoires were analyzed. Among the roughly 180 retained HIV repertoires, 55 to 65 were collected before ART initiation and approximately 130 after ART initiation. Repertoires were downsampled to 5000 TRB nucleotide sequences, and summary statistics were averaged over 100 downsampling iterations. TRB sequences were retained for analysis only if CDR3 regions of at least seven amino acids were present. Two measures captured diversity: a Shannon entropy-derived clonality score and the Gini coefficient. In the repertoire networks, any two of the top 5000 CDR3 amino acid sequences were connected whenever the two sequences differed by an edit distance of one. For TRB CDR3 amino acid sequences, GLIPH2 was used to predict antigen specificity groups and MHC restriction. CDR3 amino acid sequences were matched against VDJdb and McPAS-TCR to flag known CMV, EBV, HIV or tissue antigen associations. Pre-ART, post-ART and control groups were compared with Wilcoxon signed-rank tests and Holm-Bonferroni correction. This is the immuneACCESS table as TCRdb keeps it, with only in-frame sequences that have V and J called. A part of the clones is gone; compared with another copy, unresolved V genes explain less than half, and the rest is unexplained. The V and J calls and the clone size are those of that table, but D and trimming were determined from the DNA. For this sample there are about 35,000 clones; about four fifths appear just once. The leading ten clones occupy around 13% of the sample.

What the authors observed across the whole study: Because cell numbers in pre-ART samples were limited, unsorted PBMC were profiled instead of sorted CD4+ and CD8+ T cells. Because PBMC availability was limited, only the TCR beta chain was sequenced, with no alpha chain pairing. HIV repertoires had narrower CDR3 length ranges than controls, and the network structure suggested an antigen-experienced repertoire that shifted only slightly toward naive after ART. ART initiation was associated with a significant increase in TRB diversity, but diversity stayed significantly below transplant donor controls even after long-term ART. No data were available on ART adherence, viral resistance or therapy changes, limiting inferences about post-ART repertoire changes. The samples were dated from the mid-2000s to the late 2010s, and the ART regimens that were used may be less effective than current ART regimens. Expanded TRB clones identified before ART initiation dominated the repertoire across all time points, though the dominance fluctuated and decreased in many PLHIV after ART.

Unmatched junction bases come to 13, with V trimmed by 4 bases and J by 3 bases. The germline V gene (reference sequence) supplies CDR1 SGHNT and CDR2 YYREEE. From the cysteine up to the phenylalanine, the CDR3 has a length of 17 residues. Only the CDR3 region is kept as DNA, spanning 51 bases read in frame from base 1. Inclusion was restricted to participants for whom at least one PBMC sample before ART initiation and at least two post-ART samples were available. All participants with HIV were treated in the United States of America. Cryopreserved samples of about 0.95-11 million PBMC were thawed and washed before DNA extraction. At the time of the earliest PBMC sample, participants with HIV were aged between about 23 and 54 years. Per participant, PBMC samples came from 1-4 timepoints prior to ART initiation and 2-8 timepoints following ART initiation, for a median of 7 samples. Serial HIV viral load, CD4+ T-cell count, ART history and demographic data were obtained for every participant. A Qiagen kit on a QIAcube was used to extract genomic DNA from unsorted PBMC, with samples processed in batches of 12.

The chain is made from TRBV5-4 and TRBJ1-2; the central 9 bases match TRBD1. The TCR sequence derives from a man aged 18 to 30 with HIV. Sequenced here: unsorted PBMCs, sampled 0.3 years after starting antiretroviral therapy. The CDR3 is CASSRGGQGDLYYGYTF. The DNA reads as follows: TGTGCCAGCAGCCGGGGGGGACAGGGAGACCTCTACTATGGCTACACCTTC. The CDR3, completed at both ends by the reference TRBV5-4 and TRBJ1-2 genes, gives the full variable domain ETGVTQSPTHLIKTRGQQVTLRCSSQSGHNTVSWYQQALGQGPQFIFQYYREEENGRGNFPPRFSGLQFPNYSSELNVNALELDDSALYLCASSRGGQGDLYYGYTFGSGTRLTVV.